The clone carrying this T cell receptor beta chain was recorded many times. This entry comes from a study of T cells in Graves' hyperthyroidism and ophthalmopathy. The source material, RNA transcripts, was used to amplify TCR beta CDR3 regions. First-round RT-PCR of the TCR CDR3 relied on the HTBI primer set. Each CDR3 protein gets one entry after TCRdb re-called the multiplex PCR reads with MiXCR. Among some 460,000 distinct CDR3 sequences listed, more than 15% were seen once. The CDR3 sequence is 13 residues long. Germline values: CDR1 LGHDT, CDR2 YNNKEL (reference sequence). V shed 3 bases and J 4 bases; nucleotides not matched to a gene: 2.

This receptor was identified in a woman in her late teens or twenties with Graves' hyperthyroidism. The chain is built from TRBV3-1 and TRBJ1-2; TRBD1 agrees at 7 bases. The specimen sequenced was blood. The CDR3 is CASSQGTAYGYTF. CDR3 nucleotide sequence: TGTGCCAGCAGCCAGGGGACAGCCTATGGCTACACCTTC.